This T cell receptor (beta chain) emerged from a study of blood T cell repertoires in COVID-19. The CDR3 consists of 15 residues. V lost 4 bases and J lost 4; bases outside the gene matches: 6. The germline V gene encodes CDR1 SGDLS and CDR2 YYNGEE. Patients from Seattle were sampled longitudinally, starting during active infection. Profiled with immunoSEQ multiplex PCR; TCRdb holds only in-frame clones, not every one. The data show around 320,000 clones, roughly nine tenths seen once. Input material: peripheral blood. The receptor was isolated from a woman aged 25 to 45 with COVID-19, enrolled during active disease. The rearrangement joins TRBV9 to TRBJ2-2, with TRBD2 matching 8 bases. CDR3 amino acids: CASSPGGVGTGELFF. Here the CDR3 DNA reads TGTGCCAGCAGCCCGGGGGGGGTGGGCACCGGGGAGCTGTTTTTT.